The entry that follows covers one T cell receptor beta chain sequence. In the PCR, 60 Vbeta and 13 Jbeta primers were used. TCRdb's copy holds only in-frame clones and misses some; the assay was immunoSEQ multiplex PCR. The sample shows around 120,000 clones, 80% of them seen only once. These data belong to a study of cytomegalovirus exposure and HLA in healthy donors. The sequencing sample was made of PBMCs. This clonotype was obtained from a male donor in good health and CMV-seronegative.

CDR3 DNA sequence: TGTGCCAGCAGGGAGACAGGGGATTCACCCCTCCACTTT. Protein sequence: CASRETGDSPLHF. The chain is built from TRBV28 and TRBJ1-6, with 8 bases lining up with TRBD1. V lost 6 bases and J lost 8; bases outside the gene matches: 3. Germline V gene sequence: CDR1 MDHEN, CDR2 SYDVKM. The CDR3 covers 13 residues.